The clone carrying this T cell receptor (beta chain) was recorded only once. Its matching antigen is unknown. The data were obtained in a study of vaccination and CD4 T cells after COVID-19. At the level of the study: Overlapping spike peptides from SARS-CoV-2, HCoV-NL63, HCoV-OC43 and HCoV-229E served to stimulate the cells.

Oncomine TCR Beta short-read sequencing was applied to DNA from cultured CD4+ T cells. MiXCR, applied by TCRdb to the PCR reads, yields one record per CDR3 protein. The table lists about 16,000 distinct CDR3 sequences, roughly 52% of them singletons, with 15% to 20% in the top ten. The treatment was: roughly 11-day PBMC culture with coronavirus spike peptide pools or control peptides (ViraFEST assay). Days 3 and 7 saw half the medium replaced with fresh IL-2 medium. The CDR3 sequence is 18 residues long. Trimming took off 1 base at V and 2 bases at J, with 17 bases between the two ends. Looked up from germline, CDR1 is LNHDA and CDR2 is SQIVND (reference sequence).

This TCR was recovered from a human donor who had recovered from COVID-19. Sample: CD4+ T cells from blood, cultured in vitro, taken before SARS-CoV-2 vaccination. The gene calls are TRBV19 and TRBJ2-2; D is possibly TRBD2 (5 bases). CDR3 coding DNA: TGTGCCAGTAGTATAGGAGGAGGAGCCGTCGTAAACACCGGGGAGCTGTTTTTT. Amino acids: CASSIGGGAVVNTGELFF.